This T cell receptor beta chain was found in a study of cytomegalovirus exposure and HLA in healthy donors. General study findings and limits: Some TCR beta chains (roughly 160 of them) were listed as cytomegalovirus-associated. When analyzed later, a missense DCLRE1C variant was found to be linked to TCR beta V- and J-gene trimming. Roughly uniform sequencing depth across donors was assumed, possibly incorrectly.

Note on this clone: Its antigen is not known.

Germline V lookup: CDR1 SGHNT, CDR2 YYREEE (reference sequence). This CDR3 has 14 residues. V lost 1 base to trimming and J lost 3 bases, with 9 bases between them. In the PCR, 60 Vbeta and 13 Jbeta primers were used. The table came from immunoSEQ multiplex PCR; TCRdb's copy has only in-frame clones and leaves some out. This listing includes 45,000 to 50,000 clones. The TCR was taken from a male donor in good health and CMV-seronegative. The genes are TRBV5-4 and TRBJ2-3; TRBD2 might be the D (6 bases). Sequencing input: PBMCs. CDR3 sequence reads: CASSLFGGTDTQYF. CDR3 in DNA: TGTGCCAGCAGCTTGTTTGGGGGGACAGATACGCAGTATTTT.